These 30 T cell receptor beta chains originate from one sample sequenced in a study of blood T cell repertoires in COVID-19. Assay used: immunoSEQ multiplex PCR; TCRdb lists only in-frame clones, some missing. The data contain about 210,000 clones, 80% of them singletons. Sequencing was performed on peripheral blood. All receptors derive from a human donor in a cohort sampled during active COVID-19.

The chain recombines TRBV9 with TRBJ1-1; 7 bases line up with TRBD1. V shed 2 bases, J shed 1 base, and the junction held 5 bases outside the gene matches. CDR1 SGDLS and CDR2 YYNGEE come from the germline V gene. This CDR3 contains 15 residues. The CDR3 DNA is TGTGCCAGCAGCGTGGGGGGACAGCCGAACACTGAAGCTTTCTTT. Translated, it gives CASSVGGQPNTEAFF.

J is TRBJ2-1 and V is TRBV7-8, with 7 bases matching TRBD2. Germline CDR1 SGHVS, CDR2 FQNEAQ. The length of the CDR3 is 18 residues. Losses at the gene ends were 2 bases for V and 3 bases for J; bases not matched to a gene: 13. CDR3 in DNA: TGTGCCAGCAGCTTATGGGGGGGGATTGGCGGGAGCTACAATGAGCAGTTCTTC. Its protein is CASSLWGGIGGSYNEQFF.

The CDR3 is CASSVLAGETQYF. The CDR3, as DNA: TGTGCCAGCAGCGTCCTAGCGGGAGAGACCCAGTACTTC. This rearrangement joins TRBV9 to TRBJ2-5; 8 positions agree with TRBD2. V shed 2 bases and J 4 bases; nucleotides not matched to a gene: 1. Per germline, CDR1 SGDLS and CDR2 YYNGEE. The CDR3 extends over 13 amino acids.

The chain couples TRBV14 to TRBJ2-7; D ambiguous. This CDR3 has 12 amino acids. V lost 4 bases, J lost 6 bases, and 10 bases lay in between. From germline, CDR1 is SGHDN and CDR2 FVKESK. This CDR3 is CASSRFSSEQYF. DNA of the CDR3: TGTGCCAGCAGCCGCTTTAGTAGCGAGCAGTACTTC.

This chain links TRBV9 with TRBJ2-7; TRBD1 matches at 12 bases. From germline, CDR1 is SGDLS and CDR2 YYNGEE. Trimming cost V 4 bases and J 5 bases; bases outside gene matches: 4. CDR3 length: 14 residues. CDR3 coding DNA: TGTGCCAGCAGCTTTGGGACAGGGGGCGACGAGCAGTACTTC. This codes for CASSFGTGGDEQYF.

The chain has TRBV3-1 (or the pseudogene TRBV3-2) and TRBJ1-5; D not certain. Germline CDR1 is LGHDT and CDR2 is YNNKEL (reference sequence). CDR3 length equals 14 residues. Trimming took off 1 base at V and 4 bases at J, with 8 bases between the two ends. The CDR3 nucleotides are TGTGCCAGCAGCCAAGGAACAGTAAATCAGCCCCAGCATTTT. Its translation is CASSQGTVNQPQHF.

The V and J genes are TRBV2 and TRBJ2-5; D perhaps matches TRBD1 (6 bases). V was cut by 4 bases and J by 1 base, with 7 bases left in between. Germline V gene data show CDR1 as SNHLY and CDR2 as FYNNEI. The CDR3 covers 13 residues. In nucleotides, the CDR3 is TGTGCCAGCAGTGGGGGGCTCCAAGAGACCCAGTACTTC. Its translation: CASSGGLQETQYF.

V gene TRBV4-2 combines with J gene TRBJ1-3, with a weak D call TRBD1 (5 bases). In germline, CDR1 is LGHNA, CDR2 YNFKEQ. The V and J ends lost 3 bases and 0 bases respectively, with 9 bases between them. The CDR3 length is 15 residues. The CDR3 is CASSQTRVSGNTIYF. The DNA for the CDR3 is TGTGCCAGCAGCCAGACCAGGGTCTCTGGAAACACCATATATTTT.

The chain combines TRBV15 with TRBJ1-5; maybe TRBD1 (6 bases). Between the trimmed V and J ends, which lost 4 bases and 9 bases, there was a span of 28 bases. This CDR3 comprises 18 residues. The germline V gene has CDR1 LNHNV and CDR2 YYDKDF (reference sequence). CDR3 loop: CATSTNVGRAGVGRPQHF. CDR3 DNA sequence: TGTGCCACCAGCACAAACGTGGGGAGGGCAGGGGTTGGAAGGCCCCAGCATTTT. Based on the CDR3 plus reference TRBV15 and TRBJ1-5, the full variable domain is DAMVIQNPRYQVTQFGKPVTLSCSQTLNHNVMYWYQQKSSQAPKLLFHYYDKDFNNEADTPDNFQSRRPNTSFCFLDIRSPGLGDTAMYLCATSTNVGRAGVGRPQHFGDGTRLSIL.

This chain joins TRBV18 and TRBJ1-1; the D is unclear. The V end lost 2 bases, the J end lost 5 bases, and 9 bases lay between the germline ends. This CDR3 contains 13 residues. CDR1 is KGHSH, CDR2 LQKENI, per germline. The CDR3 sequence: CASSPSRWTEAFF. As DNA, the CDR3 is TGTGCCAGCTCACCAAGCCGGTGGACTGAAGCTTTCTTT.

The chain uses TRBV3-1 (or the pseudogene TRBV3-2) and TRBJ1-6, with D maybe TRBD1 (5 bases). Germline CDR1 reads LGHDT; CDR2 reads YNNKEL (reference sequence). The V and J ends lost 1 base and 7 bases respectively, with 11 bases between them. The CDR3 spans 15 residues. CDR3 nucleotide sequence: TGTGCCAGCAGCCAAGCGGGGGGAGAGAATTCACCCCTCCACTTT. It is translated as CASSQAGGENSPLHF.

The CDR3 sequence: CAWSQSWQATYEQYF. As DNA, the CDR3 is TGTGCCTGGAGCCAGAGTTGGCAGGCAACCTACGAGCAGTACTTC. The V and J genes are TRBV30 and TRBJ2-7; no clear D gene. The CDR3 is made up of 15 amino acids. V was pared by 3 bases and J by 2 bases, with 17 bases between. From germline, CDR1 is GTSNPN and CDR2 SVGIG (reference sequence).

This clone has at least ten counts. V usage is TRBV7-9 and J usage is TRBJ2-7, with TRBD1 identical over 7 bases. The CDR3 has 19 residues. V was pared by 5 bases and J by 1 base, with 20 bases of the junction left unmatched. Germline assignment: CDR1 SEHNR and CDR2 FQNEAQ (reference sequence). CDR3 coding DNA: TGTGCCAGCAGCCCGTTGGGCGGACAGGACGCTCTTCCTTCCTACGAGCAGTACTTC. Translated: CASSPLGGQDALPSYEQYF.

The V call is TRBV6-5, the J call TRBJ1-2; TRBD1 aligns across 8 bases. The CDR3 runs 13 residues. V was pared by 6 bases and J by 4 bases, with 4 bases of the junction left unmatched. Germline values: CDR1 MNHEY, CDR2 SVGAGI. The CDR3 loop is CASRTGEGYGYTF. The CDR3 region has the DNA TGTGCCAGCAGGACAGGGGAGGGCTATGGCTACACCTTC.

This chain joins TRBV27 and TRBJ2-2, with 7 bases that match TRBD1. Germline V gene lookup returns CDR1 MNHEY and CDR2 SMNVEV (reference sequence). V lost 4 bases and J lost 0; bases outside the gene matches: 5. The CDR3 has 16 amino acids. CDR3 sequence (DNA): TGTGCCAGCAGTTGGACAGGACCCACGAACACCGGGGAGCTGTTTTTT. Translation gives CASSWTGPTNTGELFF.

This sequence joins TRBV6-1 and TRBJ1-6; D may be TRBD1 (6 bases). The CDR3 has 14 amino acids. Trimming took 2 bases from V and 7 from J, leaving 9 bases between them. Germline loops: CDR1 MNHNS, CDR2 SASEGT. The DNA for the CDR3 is TGTGCCAGCAGTGAACTGGACAGCAATTCACCCCTCCACTTT. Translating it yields CASSELDSNSPLHF.

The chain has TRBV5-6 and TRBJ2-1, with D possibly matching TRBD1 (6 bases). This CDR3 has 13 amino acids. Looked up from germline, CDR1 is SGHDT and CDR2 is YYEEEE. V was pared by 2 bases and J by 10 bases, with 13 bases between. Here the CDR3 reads CASSLGGHGEQFF. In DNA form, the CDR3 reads TGTGCCAGCAGCTTAGGGGGACATGGGGAGCAGTTCTTC.

The CDR3 reads CASSLVGRGHRPSPLHF. The CDR3 bases are TGTGCCAGCAGCTTAGTTGGCAGGGGCCACCGTCCCTCACCCCTCCACTTT. The genes are TRBV7-9 and TRBJ1-6, with D perhaps TRBD1 (6 bases). The ends were cut back, 1 base at V and 10 bases at J, with 20 bases in the middle. Germline CDR1 is SEHNR and CDR2 is FQNEAQ (reference sequence). CDR3 size: 17 residues.

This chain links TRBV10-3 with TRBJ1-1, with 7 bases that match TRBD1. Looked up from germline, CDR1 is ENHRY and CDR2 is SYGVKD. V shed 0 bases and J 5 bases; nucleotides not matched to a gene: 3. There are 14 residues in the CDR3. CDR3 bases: TGTGCCATCAGTGAGTCAACAGGGGTTACTGAAGCTTTCTTT. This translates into CAISESTGVTEAFF.

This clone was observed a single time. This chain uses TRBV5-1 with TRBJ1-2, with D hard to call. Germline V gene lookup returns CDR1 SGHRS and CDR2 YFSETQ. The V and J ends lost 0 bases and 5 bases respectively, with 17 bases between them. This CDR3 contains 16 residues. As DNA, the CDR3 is TGCGCCAGCAGCTTGGGGTCCCCGGGAGATTCTTATGGCTACACCTTC. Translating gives CASSLGSPGDSYGYTF. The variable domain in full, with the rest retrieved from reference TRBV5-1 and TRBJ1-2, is KAGVTQTPRYLIKTRGQQVTLSCSPISGHRSVSWYQQTPGQGLQFLFEYFSETQRNKGNFPGRFSGRQFSNSRSEMNVSTLELGDSALYLCASSLGSPGDSYGYTFGSGTRLTVV.

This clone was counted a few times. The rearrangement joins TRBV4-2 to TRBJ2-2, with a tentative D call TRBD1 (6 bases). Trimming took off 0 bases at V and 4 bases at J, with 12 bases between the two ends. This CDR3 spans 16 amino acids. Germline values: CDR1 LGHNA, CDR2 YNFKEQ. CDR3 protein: CASSQEDRSGTGELFF. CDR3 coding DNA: TGTGCCAGCAGCCAAGAGGACAGATCGGGCACCGGGGAGCTGTTTTTT.

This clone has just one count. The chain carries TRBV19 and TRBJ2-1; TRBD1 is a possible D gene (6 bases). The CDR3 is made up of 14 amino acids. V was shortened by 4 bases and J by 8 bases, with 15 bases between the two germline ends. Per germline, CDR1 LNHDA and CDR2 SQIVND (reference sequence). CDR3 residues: CASSTPGQIDEQFF. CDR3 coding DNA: TGTGCCAGTAGTACACCGGGACAAATCGATGAGCAGTTCTTC.

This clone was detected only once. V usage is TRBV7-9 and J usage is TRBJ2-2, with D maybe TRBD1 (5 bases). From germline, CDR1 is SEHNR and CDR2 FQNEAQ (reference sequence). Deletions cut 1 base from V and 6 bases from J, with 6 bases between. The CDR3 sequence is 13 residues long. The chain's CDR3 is CASSLEGAGELFF. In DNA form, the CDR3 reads TGTGCCAGCAGCTTAGAAGGGGCCGGGGAGCTGTTTTTT.

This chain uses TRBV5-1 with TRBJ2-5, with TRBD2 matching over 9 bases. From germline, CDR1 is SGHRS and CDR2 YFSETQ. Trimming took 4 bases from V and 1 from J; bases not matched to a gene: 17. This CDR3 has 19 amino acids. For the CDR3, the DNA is TGCGCCAGCAGCCCCGAGGGGCTAGCGGGAAGAGCTTTCCAAGAGACCCAGTACTTC. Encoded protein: CASSPEGLAGRAFQETQYF.

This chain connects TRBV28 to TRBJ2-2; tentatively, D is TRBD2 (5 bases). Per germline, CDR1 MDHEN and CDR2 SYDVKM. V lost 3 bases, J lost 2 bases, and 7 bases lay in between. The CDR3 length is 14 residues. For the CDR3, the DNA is TGTGCCAGCAGTTTTGGACTTAACACCGGGGAGCTGTTTTTT. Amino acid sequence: CASSFGLNTGELFF.

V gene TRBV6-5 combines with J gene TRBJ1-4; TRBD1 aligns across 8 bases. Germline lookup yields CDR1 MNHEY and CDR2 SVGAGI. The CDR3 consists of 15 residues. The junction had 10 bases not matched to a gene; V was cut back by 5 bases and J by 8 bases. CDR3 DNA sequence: TGTGCCAGCAGTAAGGTTGGACAGGGTGAGGAAAAACTGTTTTTT. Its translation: CASSKVGQGEEKLFF.

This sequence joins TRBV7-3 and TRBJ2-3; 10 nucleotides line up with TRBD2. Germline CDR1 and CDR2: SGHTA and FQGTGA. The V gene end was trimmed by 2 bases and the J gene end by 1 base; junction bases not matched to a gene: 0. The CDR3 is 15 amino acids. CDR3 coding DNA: TGTGCCAGCAGCTTAGGACTAGCGGGCACAGATACGCAGTATTTT. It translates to CASSLGLAGTDTQYF.

The CDR3 sequence: CASSSRGGNTIYF. Written as DNA, the CDR3 is TGTGCCAGCAGTTCCAGAGGAGGGAACACCATATATTTT. The rearrangement uses TRBV7-9 and TRBJ1-3; no firm D call. Germline V gene lookup returns CDR1 SEHNR and CDR2 FQNEAQ (reference sequence). The CDR3 runs to 13 residues. V lost 6 bases and J 7 bases, leaving 13 bases between the germline ends.

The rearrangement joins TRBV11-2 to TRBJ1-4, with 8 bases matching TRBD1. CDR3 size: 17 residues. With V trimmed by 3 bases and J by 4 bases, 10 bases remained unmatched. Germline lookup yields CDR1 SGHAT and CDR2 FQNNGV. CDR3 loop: CASSFPYPTGVNEKLFF. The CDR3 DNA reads TGTGCCAGCAGCTTCCCGTACCCGACAGGGGTTAATGAAAAACTGTTTTTT.

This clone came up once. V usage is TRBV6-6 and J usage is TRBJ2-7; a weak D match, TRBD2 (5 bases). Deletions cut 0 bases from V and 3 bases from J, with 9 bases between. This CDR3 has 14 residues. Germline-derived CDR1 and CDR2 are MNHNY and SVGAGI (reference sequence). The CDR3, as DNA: TGTGCCAGCAGTTACTCGCCCGGGAACTACGAGCAGTACTTC. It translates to CASSYSPGNYEQYF.